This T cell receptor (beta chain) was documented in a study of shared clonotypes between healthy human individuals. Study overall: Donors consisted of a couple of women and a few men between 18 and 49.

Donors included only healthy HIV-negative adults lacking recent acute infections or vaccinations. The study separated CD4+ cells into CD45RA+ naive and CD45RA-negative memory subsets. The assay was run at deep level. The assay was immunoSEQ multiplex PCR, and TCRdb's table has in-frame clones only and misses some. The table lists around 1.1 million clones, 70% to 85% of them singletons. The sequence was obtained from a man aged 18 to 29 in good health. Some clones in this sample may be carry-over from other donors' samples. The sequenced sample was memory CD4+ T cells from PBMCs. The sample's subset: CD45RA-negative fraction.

This chain's CDR3 is CASSELGNANYYGYTF. In DNA form, the CDR3 reads TGTGCCAGCAGTGAATTAGGGAATGCTAACTACTATGGCTACACCTTC. The V and J genes are TRBV6-1 and TRBJ1-2; D is ambiguous. This CDR3 contains 16 residues. Germline lookup yields CDR1 MNHNS and CDR2 SASEGT. Trimming removed 2 bases at V and 3 bases at J, with 16 bases between.